The next 28 T cell receptor beta chains were all read from a single sample in a study of radiotherapy plus CTLA-4 blockade in lung cancer. Clones were read by immunoSEQ multiplex PCR, and TCRdb kept only the in-frame ones, dropping some. Of some 30,000 clones in the sample, 75% were seen once. Sequencing used peripheral blood, obtained from a patient treated with radiotherapy plus ipilimumab. Every receptor here comes from a human donor with non-small cell lung cancer that progressed on radiotherapy plus ipilimumab.

J is TRBJ2-1 and V is TRBV28; the match to TRBD1 covers 8 bases. CDR1 and CDR2 (germline): MDHEN, SYDVKM. Trimming at V came to 2 bases and at J to 9 bases, leaving 15 bases not matched to a gene. This CDR3 region has 17 residues. CDR3 residues: CASSLTPRLRGPGEQFF. The CDR3 region has the DNA TGTGCCAGCAGTTTAACCCCCCGCCTCAGGGGGCCAGGTGAGCAGTTCTTC.

The rearrangement uses TRBV9 and TRBJ2-7; 10 nucleotides align to TRBD1. V shed 0 bases, J shed 3 bases, and the junction held 3 bases outside the gene matches. This CDR3 spans 15 amino acids. Germline lookup yields CDR1 SGDLS and CDR2 YYNGEE. CDR3 DNA sequence: TGTGCCAGCAGCGTAGAAAGGGACAGGGGCTACGAGCAGTACTTC. Encoded protein: CASSVERDRGYEQYF.

V gene TRBV7-8 combines with J gene TRBJ2-2, with 10 bases that match TRBD2. The V gene's germline CDR1 is SGHVS and CDR2 FQNEAQ. Trimming at V came to 0 bases and at J to 5 bases, leaving 12 bases not matched to a gene. This CDR3 has 19 amino acids. CDR3 amino acids: CASSLAPPRAGGYTGELFF. As DNA, the CDR3 is TGTGCCAGCAGCTTAGCCCCACCTAGAGCGGGGGGGTATACCGGGGAGCTGTTTTTT.

The V and J genes are TRBV5-4 and TRBJ2-5, with D possibly TRBD2 on 5 matching bases. V shed 6 bases and J shed 2 bases, with 11 bases lying between them. Germline lookup yields CDR1 SGHNT and CDR2 YYREEE (reference sequence). The CDR3 length is 13 residues. CDR3 amino acids: CASNVRDQETQYF. CDR3 in DNA: TGTGCCAGCAACGTACGGGATCAAGAGACCCAGTACTTC.

This clone was observed a handful of times. The V and J genes are TRBV4-1 and TRBJ2-1, with TRBD2 matching over 10 bases. CDR1 and CDR2 from the germline V gene are MGHRA and YSYEKL. The CDR3 extends over 17 amino acids. V dropped 2 bases and J dropped 2; count of bases not matched to a gene: 6. CDR3 residues: CASSQKREGTAYNEQFF. CDR3 in DNA: TGCGCCAGCAGCCAAAAGCGGGAGGGGACTGCCTACAATGAGCAGTTCTTC.

The chain is built from TRBV28 and TRBJ2-3; 10 bases match TRBD2. V lost 6 bases and J lost 3; bases outside the gene matches: 9. Germline values: CDR1 MDHEN, CDR2 SYDVKM. This CDR3 has 16 residues. This chain's CDR3 is CASSPGSGRETDTQYF. DNA for the CDR3: TGTGCCAGCAGCCCCGGGAGCGGGAGGGAGACAGATACGCAGTATTTT. Complete variable domain (other parts from reference TRBV28 and TRBJ2-3): DVKVTQSSRYLVKRTGEKVFLECVQDMDHENMFWYRQDPGLGLRLIYFSYDVKMKEKGDIPEGYSVSREKKERFSLILESASTNQTSMYLCASSPGSGRETDTQYFGPGTRLTVL.

This clone was seen only a few times. At the DNA level, this CDR3 is encoded by other sequences in the same sample as well. This chain joins TRBV9 and TRBJ2-3; D unresolved. CDR3 length: 11 residues. V was cut by 8 bases and J by 2 bases, with 6 bases left in between. The germline CDR1 and CDR2 sequences are SGDLS and YYNGEE. The CDR3 here is CASSFTDTQYF. CDR3 in DNA: TGTGCCAGTTCCTTCACAGATACGCAGTATTTT.

V usage is TRBV18 and J usage is TRBJ1-4; D is unclear. Germline V gene lookup returns CDR1 KGHSH and CDR2 LQKENI. Between the trimmed V and J ends, which lost 4 bases and 0 bases, there was a span of 6 bases. The CDR3 contains 14 residues. In DNA, the CDR3 is TGTGCCAGCTCACTACCTGCAACTAATGAAAAACTGTTTTTT. Translating it yields CASSLPATNEKLFF.

The V call is TRBV7-9, the J call TRBJ2-3; D may be TRBD2 (5 bases). The CDR3 sequence is 15 residues long. Germline V CDR1 and CDR2: SEHNR, FQNEAQ (reference sequence). Between the trimmed V and J ends, which lost 0 bases and 2 bases, there was a span of 9 bases. The CDR3: CASSLALDYTDTQYF. CDR3 DNA: TGTGCCAGCAGCTTAGCCCTCGACTACACAGATACGCAGTATTTT.

The V and J genes are TRBV2 and TRBJ2-1; D is perhaps TRBD1 or TRBD2 (5 bases each). The V gene lost 2 bases and the J gene lost 14 bases, with 10 bases spanning the gap. Germline values: CDR1 SNHLY, CDR2 FYNNEI. The CDR3 is 11 residues long. The DNA for the CDR3 is TGTGCCAGCAGTGAATTTCTGGGGGAGTTCTTC. Its protein is CASSEFLGEFF.

CDR3 coding DNA: TGTGCCAGCGTCCGGAAGGGACAGGGGATGAGTGAGCAGTTCTTC. It specifies CASVRKGQGMSEQFF. V is TRBV7-2 and J is TRBJ2-1; 10 bases align to TRBD1. J was trimmed by 9 bases and V by 8 bases; bases with no gene match: 13. This CDR3 comprises 15 residues. CDR1 is SGHTA and CDR2 is FQGNSA in the germline V gene.

This chain links TRBV30 with TRBJ2-1, with TRBD2 matching 11 bases. Trimming cost V 1 base and J 6 bases; bases outside gene matches: 5. Per germline, CDR1 GTSNPN and CDR2 SVGIG (reference sequence). The CDR3 extends over 15 amino acids. This CDR3 reads CAWSGLAGGFNEQFF. The CDR3 coding sequence is TGTGCCTGGAGTGGATTAGCGGGGGGGTTCAATGAGCAGTTCTTC. Together with reference TRBV30 and TRBJ2-1, the CDR3 gives the full variable domain: SQTIHQWPATLVQPVGSPLSLECTVEGTSNPNLYWYRQAAGRGLQLLFYSVGIGQISSEVPQNLSASRPQDRQFILSSKKLLLSDSGFYLCAWSGLAGGFNEQFFGPGTRLTVL.

J is TRBJ2-7 and V is TRBV28, with D possibly being TRBD1 or TRBD2 (5 bases each). Germline V gives CDR1 MDHEN, CDR2 SYDVKM. Trimming cost V 2 bases and J 2 bases, with 13 bases left between them. The CDR3 consists of 15 residues. DNA of the CDR3: TGTGCCAGCAGTTTAGGAGCAGGGAGTACCTACGAGCAGTACTTC. Protein: CASSLGAGSTYEQYF.

The V call is TRBV5-1, the J call TRBJ1-3; D gene unclear. The V gene's germline CDR1 is SGHRS and CDR2 YFSETQ. This CDR3 has 15 residues. V dropped 5 bases and J dropped 1 base, with 13 bases sitting between them. CDR3 coding DNA: TGCGCCAGCAGACCGGGAGACAAGTCTGGAAACACCATATATTTT. Its translation: CASRPGDKSGNTIYF.

This clone occurred a few times. V gene TRBV6-1 combines with J gene TRBJ2-7, with a tentative D call TRBD2 (6 bases). The germline V and J ends were trimmed by 2 bases and 5 bases, with 13 bases remaining between them. The CDR3 extends over 14 amino acids. The germline V gene encodes CDR1 MNHNS and CDR2 SASEGT. CDR3: CASSEFGGSDEQYF. CDR3 in DNA: TGTGCCAGCAGTGAATTCGGAGGGTCGGACGAGCAGTACTTC.

CDR3: CASSTGGYEQYF. The CDR3 bases are TGTGCCAGCAGTACAGGGGGCTACGAGCAGTACTTC. The chain employs TRBV6-1 and TRBJ2-7, with TRBD1 identical over 8 bases. Per the germline V gene, CDR1 is MNHNS and CDR2 is SASEGT. This CDR3 is built from 12 residues. V lost 5 bases and J lost 3; bases outside the gene matches: 0.

The rearrangement uses TRBV30 and TRBJ2-7, with 7 bases fitting TRBD1. This CDR3 region has 13 residues. J gave up 4 bases and V 3 bases, and 6 bases lay outside the gene matches. CDR1 is GTSNPN, CDR2 SVGIG, per germline (reference sequence). This CDR3 reads CAWSPGTDYEQYF. DNA for the CDR3: TGTGCCTGGAGCCCCGGGACAGATTACGAGCAGTACTTC.

In nucleotides, the CDR3 is TGCGCCAGCAGCTTGGAGGGAGCTAACTATGGCTACACCTTC. Its protein is CASSLEGANYGYTF. The chain is built from TRBV5-1 and TRBJ1-2; D call uncertain. The CDR3 has 14 amino acids. The germline V gene encodes CDR1 SGHRS and CDR2 YFSETQ. Trimming cost V 0 bases and J 0 bases, with 6 bases left between them.

This chain links TRBV7-2 with TRBJ2-5, with D maybe TRBD2 (5 bases). V lost 5 bases, J lost 2 bases, and 21 bases lay in between. This CDR3 comprises 17 residues. The germline gives CDR1 SGHTA, CDR2 FQGNSA. The CDR3 loop reads CASSPLDYSVLQETQYF. The CDR3 DNA reads TGTGCCAGCAGCCCTCTAGACTATTCGGTACTTCAAGAGACCCAGTACTTC.

This clone was picked up a small number of times. The rearrangement uses TRBV19 and TRBJ2-6, with D possibly TRBD1 on 5 matching bases. From germline, CDR1 is LNHDA and CDR2 SQIVND (reference sequence). This CDR3 spans 16 amino acids. The V end was cut by 3 bases, the J end by 3 bases, with 12 bases between. CDR3 loop: CASSIPRVNGANVLTF. The CDR3 DNA reads as TGTGCCAGTAGTATTCCCAGGGTGAATGGGGCCAACGTCCTGACTTTC.

The table lists this clone with a few counts. The rearrangement joins TRBV9 to TRBJ2-3; 10 positions match TRBD2. J gave up 2 bases and V 2 bases, and 5 bases lay outside the gene matches. CDR3 size: 16 residues. Germline CDR1 is SGDLS and CDR2 is YYNGEE. The CDR3 DNA follows: TGTGCCAGCAGCGTGGGAGCGGGGGGGCCCACAGATACGCAGTATTTT. Protein product: CASSVGAGGPTDTQYF.

This clone was observed a handful of times. The chain is built from TRBV4-1 and TRBJ2-1, with D possibly TRBD2 on 6 matching bases. V was cut by 3 bases and J by 8 bases, with 23 bases left in between. The germline V gene encodes CDR1 MGHRA and CDR2 YSYEKL. The CDR3 is 17 residues long. The CDR3, as DNA: TGCGCCAGCAGCCAGCCTGGCGGGACTGGGCTTTACGATGAGCAGTTCTTC. As protein: CASSQPGGTGLYDEQFF.

The chain links TRBV27 to TRBJ2-1; maybe TRBD1 (6 bases). Germline assignment: CDR1 MNHEY and CDR2 SMNVEV (reference sequence). This CDR3 has 16 residues. Trimming removed 0 bases at V and 0 bases at J, with 9 bases between. The CDR3 loop reads CASSLSRDTSYNEQFF. The DNA of the CDR3 is TGTGCCAGCAGTTTATCAAGGGACACCTCCTACAATGAGCAGTTCTTC.

The chain recombines TRBV30 with TRBJ1-2; D unclear. The CDR3 spans 13 residues. V lost 1 base to trimming and J lost 4 bases, with 10 bases between them. Germline CDR1 and CDR2: GTSNPN and SVGIG (reference sequence). CDR3 region: CAWSGGSGYGYTF. CDR3 DNA sequence: TGTGCCTGGAGTGGGGGATCAGGCTATGGCTACACCTTC.

The rearrangement links TRBV5-1 to TRBJ2-7; TRBD1 matches 9 bases. This CDR3 is built from 15 residues. J lost 1 base, V lost 0 bases, and 2 bases had no gene match. Germline loops: CDR1 SGHRS, CDR2 YFSETQ. The CDR3 here is CASSLGTGVSYEQYF. DNA of the CDR3: TGCGCCAGCAGCTTGGGGACAGGGGTTTCCTACGAGCAGTACTTC. The variable domain in full, with the rest retrieved from reference TRBV5-1 and TRBJ2-7, is KAGVTQTPRYLIKTRGQQVTLSCSPISGHRSVSWYQQTPGQGLQFLFEYFSETQRNKGNFPGRFSGRQFSNSRSEMNVSTLELGDSALYLCASSLGTGVSYEQYFGPGTRLTVT.

V and J are TRBV9 and TRBJ2-2; D not resolved. The germline V gene has CDR1 SGDLS and CDR2 YYNGEE. Trimming took 4 bases from V and 2 from J, leaving 6 bases between them. The CDR3 loop spans 13 amino acids. CDR3 residues: CASSLSNTGELFF. CDR3 bases: TGTGCCAGCAGCCTATCCAACACCGGGGAGCTGTTTTTT.

In this sample, this clone is medium-sized. This chain joins TRBV7-8 and TRBJ1-2; no definite D call. CDR3 length: 15 amino acids. The V end lost 1 base, the J end lost 4 bases, and 13 bases lay between the germline ends. CDR1 and CDR2 (germline): SGHVS, FQNEAQ. The CDR3 DNA reads TGTGCCAGCAGCTTAGATGTCGTAACGGGCTATGGCTACACCTTC. Translated: CASSLDVVTGYGYTF. The full variable domain, rest sourced from reference TRBV7-8 and TRBJ1-2, is GAGVSQSPRYKVAKRGQDVALRCDPISGHVSLFWYQQALGQGPEFLTYFQNEAQLDKSGLPSDRFFAERPEGSVSTLKIQRTQQEDSAVYLCASSLDVVTGYGYTFGSGTRLTVV.

The gene calls are TRBV2 and TRBJ2-7; D unresolved. The V end was cut by 8 bases, the J end by 3 bases, with 14 bases between. CDR1 and CDR2 from the germline V gene are SNHLY and FYNNEI. This CDR3 spans 13 amino acids. In DNA, the CDR3 is TGTGCCAGCTCTGGCGGAATTAACTACGAGCAGTACTTC. Translating it yields CASSGGINYEQYF.